This T cell receptor beta chain was captured in a study of T cells in Graves' hyperthyroidism and ophthalmopathy. Study background: At the time of initial diagnosis and before any treatment, peripheral blood was collected.

RNA transcripts yielded amplified TCR beta CDR3 regions. An initial round of RT-PCR targeting the TCR CDR3 relied on the HTBI primer set. MiXCR, applied by TCRdb to the multiplex PCR reads, yields one record per CDR3 protein. The data contain fewer than 350,000 distinct CDR3 sequences, 15% to 20% of them seen just once; the ten biggest clones take up less than 65%. This clonotype was seen ten or more times. Its antigen remains unidentified. The source of the PBMCs was 8 to 10 ml of fresh peripheral blood. The study's findings and limits: Most clonotypes expanded in thyroid above 0.001 were likewise present in blood.

The V gene's germline CDR1 is SGHKS and CDR2 YYEKEE (reference sequence). Trimming removed 2 bases at V and 5 bases at J, with 10 bases between. The CDR3 is made up of 13 amino acids. The chain combines TRBV5-5 with TRBJ2-5; no clear D gene. Material for sequencing was blood. The receptor was derived from a woman aged 45-60 years with Graves' hyperthyroidism. CDR3 amino acids: CASSLAGPETQYF. The CDR3 DNA follows: TGTGCCAGCAGCTTAGCTGGCCCGGAGACCCAGTACTTC.